The next 14 T cell receptor beta chains were all read from a single sample in a study of cytomegalovirus exposure and HLA in healthy donors. Libraries were prepared by immunoSEQ multiplex PCR; TCRdb keeps only in-frame clonotypes and omits some of them. The sample includes tens of thousands of clones, 90% to 95% seen only once; the top ten take under 1.5%. The sample was PBMCs. The receptors originated from a young man in good health and CMV-seropositive.

The V call is TRBV4-2, the J call TRBJ2-3; 9 nucleotides match TRBD1. Trimming took 3 bases from V and 1 from J; bases not matched to a gene: 2. This CDR3 is 15 amino acids long. CDR1 is LGHNA and CDR2 is YNFKEQ in the germline V gene. The CDR3 region has the DNA TGTGCCAGCAGCCAGGGACAGGGCGGCACAGATACGCAGTATTTT. It is translated as CASSQGQGGTDTQYF.

The chain recombines TRBV12-2 with TRBJ2-5; the tabulated D call, TRBD1, remains unverified against the DNA. TRBV12-2 is flagged as a pseudogene. The CDR3 runs to 13 residues. DNA for the CDR3: TGTGCAAGTCGCCAGACAGGTCAAGAGACCCAGTACTTC. It yields the protein CASRQTGQETQYF.

This clone occurred a few times. The chain carries TRBV18 and TRBJ2-7; possible D gene TRBD1, 5 bases. Germline lookup yields CDR1 KGHSH and CDR2 LQKENI. The CDR3 extends over 14 amino acids. V gave up 6 bases and J gave up 0 bases, with 12 bases separating them. The CDR3 nucleotides read TGTGCCAGCTCGCAGGTTGACAGCTCCTACGAGCAGTACTTC. Translation gives CASSQVDSSYEQYF.

The gene calls are TRBV7-2 and TRBJ2-3; 7 nucleotides match TRBD1. The CDR3 has 16 residues. Unmatched junction bases numbered 7, after V lost 3 bases and J lost 1 base. Germline CDR1 reads SGHTA; CDR2 reads FQGNSA. CDR3 amino acids: CASSLSRGRGTDTQYF. CDR3 in DNA: TGTGCCAGCAGCTTGTCAAGGGGGCGAGGCACAGATACGCAGTATTTT.

This clone was counted a single time. The chain combines TRBV6-1 with TRBJ2-5; perhaps TRBD2 as D (6 bases). CDR1 is MNHNS and CDR2 is SASEGT in the germline V gene. Trimming pared 4 bases from V and 1 base from J, leaving 10 bases between. There are 14 residues in the CDR3. The CDR3 sequence is CASSGAGFQETQYF. The CDR3 DNA follows: TGTGCCAGCAGTGGGGCGGGGTTCCAAGAGACCCAGTACTTC.

This chain links TRBV9 with TRBJ1-2; D is perhaps TRBD1 (6 bases). The CDR3 consists of 12 residues. V was trimmed by 3 bases and J by 4 bases, leaving 7 bases between them. Germline V CDR1 and CDR2: SGDLS, YYNGEE. CDR3 residues: CASSADSYGYTF. The CDR3 DNA follows: TGTGCCAGCAGCGCGGACAGCTATGGCTACACCTTC.

This sequence joins TRBV2 and TRBJ2-2, with 7 bases identical to TRBD1. This CDR3 region has 14 residues. The V gene end was trimmed by 8 bases and the J gene end by 7 bases; junction bases not matched to a gene: 10. The germline V gene encodes CDR1 SNHLY and CDR2 FYNNEI. CDR3 in amino acids: CASLLTGSSGELFF. The CDR3 nucleotides read TGTGCCAGCCTCTTGACAGGGAGCAGCGGGGAGCTGTTTTTT. The full variable domain, its missing parts supplied by reference TRBV2 and TRBJ2-2, is EPEVTQTPSHQVTQMGQEVILRCVPISNHLYFYWYRQILGQKVEFLVSFYNNEISEKSEIFDDQFSVERPDGSNFTLKIRSTKLEDSAMYFCASLLTGSSGELFFGEGSRLTVL.

Here the CDR3 reads CASSERRTSGRAVLGTDTQYF. The DNA of the CDR3 is TGTGCCAGCAGTGAAAGACGGACTAGCGGGAGGGCAGTATTAGGCACAGATACGCAGTATTTT. The chain carries TRBV6-1 and TRBJ2-3, with 15 bases matching TRBD2. This CDR3 contains 21 residues. The germline V gene has CDR1 MNHNS and CDR2 SASEGT. V gave up 2 bases and J gave up 1 base; unmatched junction bases: 13.

This clone was picked up one time. V gene TRBV5-6 combines with J gene TRBJ2-7; TRBD1 agrees at 8 bases. This CDR3 comprises 17 residues. The V and J ends lost 4 bases and 4 bases, in that order; junction bases with no gene match: 16. The germline gives CDR1 SGHDT, CDR2 YYEEEE. As DNA, the CDR3 is TGTGCCAGCAGCGTGTTGGGGACAGGATTCGTCGGGTACGAGCAGTACTTC. As protein: CASSVLGTGFVGYEQYF.

The chain recombines TRBV6-1 with TRBJ2-1; D not certain. This CDR3 comprises 15 residues. V lost 6 bases and J lost 0, with 12 bases in between. Germline CDR1 reads MNHNS; CDR2 reads SASEGT. The CDR3 region is CASSAAPSSYNEQFF. The CDR3 DNA follows: TGTGCCAGCAGCGCAGCGCCGAGCTCCTACAATGAGCAGTTCTTC.

The rearrangement uses TRBV5-1 and TRBJ2-2; weak D call: TRBD1 (6 bases). Germline V CDR1 and CDR2: SGHRS, YFSETQ. The CDR3 extends over 15 amino acids. V lost 2 bases and J lost 2, with 10 bases in between. The CDR3: CASSLTGINTGELFF. The CDR3, as DNA: TGCGCCAGCAGCTTAACAGGGATAAACACCGGGGAGCTGTTTTTT.

This chain joins TRBV18 and TRBJ1-4, with 9 nucleotides matching TRBD1. This CDR3 spans 17 amino acids. With V trimmed by 3 bases and J by 0 bases, 5 bases remained unmatched. In germline, CDR1 is KGHSH, CDR2 LQKENI. The chain's CDR3 is CASSPPGQGTTNEKLFF. The CDR3 DNA is TGTGCCAGCTCACCCCCGGGACAGGGAACAACTAATGAAAAACTGTTTTTT.

The V call is TRBV7-9, the J call TRBJ1-5; the D gene is possibly TRBD1 (6 bases). The germline CDR1 and CDR2 sequences are SEHNR and FQNEAQ (reference sequence). This CDR3 is 13 amino acids long. Deletions cut 6 bases from V and 3 bases from J, with 9 bases between. CDR3 bases: TGTGCCAGCAGTGGACAGTTCAATCAGCCCCAGCATTTT. Protein: CASSGQFNQPQHF.

The V and J genes are TRBV6-1 and TRBJ2-5, with D hard to call. CDR1 MNHNS and CDR2 SASEGT come from the germline V gene. The ends were cut back, 2 bases at V and 0 bases at J, with 13 bases in the middle. The length of the CDR3 is 16 residues. The CDR3 region has the DNA TGTGCCAGCAGTGAATTATTAGCTTCGTACCAAGAGACCCAGTACTTC. Translating gives CASSELLASYQETQYF.